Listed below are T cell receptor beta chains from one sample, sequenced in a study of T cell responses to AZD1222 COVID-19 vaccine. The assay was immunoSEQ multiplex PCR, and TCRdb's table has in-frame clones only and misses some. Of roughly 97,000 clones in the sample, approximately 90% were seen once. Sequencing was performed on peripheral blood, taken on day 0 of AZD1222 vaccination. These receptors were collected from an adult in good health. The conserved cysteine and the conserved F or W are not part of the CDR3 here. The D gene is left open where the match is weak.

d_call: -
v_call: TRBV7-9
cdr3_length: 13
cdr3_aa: ASSSRDRATWEQY

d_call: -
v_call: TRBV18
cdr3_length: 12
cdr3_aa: ASSPIGFTDTQY

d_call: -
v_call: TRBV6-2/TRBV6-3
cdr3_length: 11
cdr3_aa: ASSYRVAYEQY

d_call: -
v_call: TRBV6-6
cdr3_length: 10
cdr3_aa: ASGGSSQPQH

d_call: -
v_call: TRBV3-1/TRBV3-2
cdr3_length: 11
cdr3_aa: ASSQVGTSGYT

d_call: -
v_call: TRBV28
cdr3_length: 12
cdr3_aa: ASSFLSSGNTIY

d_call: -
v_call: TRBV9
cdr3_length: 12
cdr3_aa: ASSVGGISNGYT

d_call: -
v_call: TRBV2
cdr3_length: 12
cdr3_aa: ASSEQGTNEKLF

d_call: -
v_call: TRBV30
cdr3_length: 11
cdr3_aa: AWRRGYNYGYT

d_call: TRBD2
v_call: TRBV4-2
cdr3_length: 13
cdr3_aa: ASSPRTSGTYEQY

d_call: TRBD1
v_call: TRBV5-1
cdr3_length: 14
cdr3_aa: ASSLAPGTGAEGYT

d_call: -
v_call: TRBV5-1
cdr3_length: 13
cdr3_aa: ASALQRGSGNEQF

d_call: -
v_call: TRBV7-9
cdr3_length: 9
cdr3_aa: ASSGTGEAF

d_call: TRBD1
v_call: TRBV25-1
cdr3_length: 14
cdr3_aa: ASSEITGGRYNEQF

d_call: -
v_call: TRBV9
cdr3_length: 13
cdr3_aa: ASSVGPDLGTEAF

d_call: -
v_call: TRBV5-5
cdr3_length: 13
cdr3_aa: ASSLRGAGSEKLF

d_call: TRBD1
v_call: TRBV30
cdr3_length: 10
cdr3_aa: AWTKDRDGYT

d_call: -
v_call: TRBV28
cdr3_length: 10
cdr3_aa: ASSLFMYGYT

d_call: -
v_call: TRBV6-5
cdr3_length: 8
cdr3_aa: ASKDTEAF

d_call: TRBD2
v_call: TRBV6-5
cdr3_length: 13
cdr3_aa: ASNPGGANTGELF

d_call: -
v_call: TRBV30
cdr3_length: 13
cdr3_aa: AWAGTGQANTEAF

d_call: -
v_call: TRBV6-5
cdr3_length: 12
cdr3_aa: ASSITYSGNTIY

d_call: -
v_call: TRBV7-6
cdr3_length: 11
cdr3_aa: ASSLGQGGGYT

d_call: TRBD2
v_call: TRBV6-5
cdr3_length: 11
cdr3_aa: ASRPSSGRATF

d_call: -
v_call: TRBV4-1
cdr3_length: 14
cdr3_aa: ASSQSRGTVGNEQF

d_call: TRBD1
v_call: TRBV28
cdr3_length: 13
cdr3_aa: ASSPRTGHHQPQH

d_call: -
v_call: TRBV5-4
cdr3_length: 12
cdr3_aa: ASSLAGVGTEAF

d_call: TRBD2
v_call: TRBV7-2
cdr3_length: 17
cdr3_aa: ASSSPGTSGRASYNEQF

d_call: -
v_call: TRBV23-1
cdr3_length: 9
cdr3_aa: ASSQPGELF

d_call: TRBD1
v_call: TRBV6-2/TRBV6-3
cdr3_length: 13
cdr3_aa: ASSRDRAATGELF

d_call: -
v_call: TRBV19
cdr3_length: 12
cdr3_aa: ASSIEAGVAEAF

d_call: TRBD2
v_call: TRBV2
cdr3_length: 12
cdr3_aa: ASSRSGVTDTQY

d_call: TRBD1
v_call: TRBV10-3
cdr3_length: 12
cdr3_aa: AIRQGAVGEKLF

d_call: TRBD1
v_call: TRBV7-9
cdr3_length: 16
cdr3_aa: ASSADRITGDSNQPQH

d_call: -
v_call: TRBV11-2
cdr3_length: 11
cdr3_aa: ASSLGGLTEAF

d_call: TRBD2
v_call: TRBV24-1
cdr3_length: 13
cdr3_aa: ATSDAGGRAQTQY

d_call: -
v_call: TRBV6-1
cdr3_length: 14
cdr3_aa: ASSGLIQATNEKLF

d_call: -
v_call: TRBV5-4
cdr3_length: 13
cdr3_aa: ASSPDGAPGNTIY

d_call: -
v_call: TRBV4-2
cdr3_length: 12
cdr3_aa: ASSHTTSTDTQY

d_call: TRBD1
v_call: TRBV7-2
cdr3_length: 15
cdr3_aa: ASSRATGQGVGYEQY

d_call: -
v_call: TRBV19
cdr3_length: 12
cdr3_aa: ASSLGGPYNEQF

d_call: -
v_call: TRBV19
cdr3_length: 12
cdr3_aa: ASSMTGGANVLT

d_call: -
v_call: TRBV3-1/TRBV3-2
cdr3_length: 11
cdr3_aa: ASSQEHGTPQH

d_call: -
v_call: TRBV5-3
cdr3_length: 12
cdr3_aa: ARSLVVNSYEQY

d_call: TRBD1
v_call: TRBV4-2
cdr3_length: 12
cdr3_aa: ASSQPDRAGGYT

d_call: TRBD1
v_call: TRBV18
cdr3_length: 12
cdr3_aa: ASSPGTGKEKLF

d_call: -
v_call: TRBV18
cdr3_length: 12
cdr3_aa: ASSPGLDGQPQH

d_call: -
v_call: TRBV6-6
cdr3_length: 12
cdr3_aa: ASSQTTGTDTQY

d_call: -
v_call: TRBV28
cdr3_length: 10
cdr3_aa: ASSIYRREQF

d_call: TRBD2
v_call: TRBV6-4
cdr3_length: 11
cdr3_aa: ASSPSGGTQQY

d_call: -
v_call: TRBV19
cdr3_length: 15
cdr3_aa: ASSPSRGHANTGELF

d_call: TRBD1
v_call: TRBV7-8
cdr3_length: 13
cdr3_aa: ASSPPGGFGYGYT

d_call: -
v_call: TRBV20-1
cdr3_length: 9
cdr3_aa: SASYQETQY

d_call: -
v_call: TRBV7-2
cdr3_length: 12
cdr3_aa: ASSLSGGNYGYT